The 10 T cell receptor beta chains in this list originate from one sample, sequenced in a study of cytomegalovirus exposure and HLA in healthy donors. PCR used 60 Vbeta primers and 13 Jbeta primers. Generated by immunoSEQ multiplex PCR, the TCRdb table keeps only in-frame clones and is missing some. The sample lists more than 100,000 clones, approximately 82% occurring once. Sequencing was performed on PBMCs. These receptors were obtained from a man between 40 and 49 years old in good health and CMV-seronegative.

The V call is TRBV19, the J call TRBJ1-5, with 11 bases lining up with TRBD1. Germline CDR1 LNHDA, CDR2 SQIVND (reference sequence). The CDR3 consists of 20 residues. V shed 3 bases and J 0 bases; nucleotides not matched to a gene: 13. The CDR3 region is CASSISRGQGGPYSNQPQHF. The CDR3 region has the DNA TGTGCCAGTAGTATTTCTAGGGGACAGGGGGGCCCGTATAGCAATCAGCCCCAGCATTTT.

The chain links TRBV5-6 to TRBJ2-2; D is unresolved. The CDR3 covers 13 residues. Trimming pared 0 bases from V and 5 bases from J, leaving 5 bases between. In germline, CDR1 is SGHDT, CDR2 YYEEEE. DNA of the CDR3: TGTGCCAGCAGCTTGGGGCCGACCGGGGAGCTGTTTTTT. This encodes CASSLGPTGELFF.

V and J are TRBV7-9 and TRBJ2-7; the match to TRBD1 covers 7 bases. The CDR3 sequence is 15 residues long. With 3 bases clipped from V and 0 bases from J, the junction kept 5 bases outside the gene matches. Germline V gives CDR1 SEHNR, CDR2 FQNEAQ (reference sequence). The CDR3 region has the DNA TGTGCCAGCAGCTTCGACAGGGCTCCCTCCTACGAGCAGTACTTC. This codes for CASSFDRAPSYEQYF.

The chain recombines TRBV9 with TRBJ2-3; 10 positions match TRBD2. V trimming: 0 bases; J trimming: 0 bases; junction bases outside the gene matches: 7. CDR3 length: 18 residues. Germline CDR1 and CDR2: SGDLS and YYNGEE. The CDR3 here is CASSVVPAGGLSTDTQYF. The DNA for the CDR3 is TGTGCCAGCAGCGTAGTTCCAGCGGGGGGGTTGAGCACAGATACGCAGTATTTT. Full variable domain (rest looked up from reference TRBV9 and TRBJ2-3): DSGVTQTPKHLITATGQRVTLRCSPRSGDLSVYWYQQSLDQGLQFLIQYYNGEERAKGNILERFSAQQFPDLHSELNLSSLELGDSALYFCASSVVPAGGLSTDTQYFGPGTRLTVL.

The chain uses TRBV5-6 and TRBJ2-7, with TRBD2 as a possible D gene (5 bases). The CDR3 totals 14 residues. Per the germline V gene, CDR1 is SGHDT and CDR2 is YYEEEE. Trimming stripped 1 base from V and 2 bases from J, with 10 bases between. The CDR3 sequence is CASSLIALAYEQYF. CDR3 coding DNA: TGTGCCAGCAGCTTGATAGCGCTTGCCTACGAGCAGTACTTC.

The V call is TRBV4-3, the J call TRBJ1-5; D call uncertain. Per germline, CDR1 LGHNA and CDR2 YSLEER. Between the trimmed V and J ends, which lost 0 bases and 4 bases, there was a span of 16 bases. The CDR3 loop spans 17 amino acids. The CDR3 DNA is TGCGCCAGCAGCCAAGATTTGAGGGTGATAGTTAATCAGCCCCAGCATTTT. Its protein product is CASSQDLRVIVNQPQHF.

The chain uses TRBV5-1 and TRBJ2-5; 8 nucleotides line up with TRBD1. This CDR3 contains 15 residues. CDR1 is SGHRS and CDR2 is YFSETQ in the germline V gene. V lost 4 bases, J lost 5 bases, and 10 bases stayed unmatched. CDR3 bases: TGCGCCAGCAGCGGGATAACAGGGGGACGGGAGACCCAGTACTTC. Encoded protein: CASSGITGGRETQYF.

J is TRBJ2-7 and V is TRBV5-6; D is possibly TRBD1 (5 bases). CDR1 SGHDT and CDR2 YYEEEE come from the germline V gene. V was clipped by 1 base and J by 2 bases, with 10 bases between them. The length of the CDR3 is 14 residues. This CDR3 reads CASSLFYRTYEQYF. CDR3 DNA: TGTGCCAGCAGCTTGTTTTACAGGACCTACGAGCAGTACTTC. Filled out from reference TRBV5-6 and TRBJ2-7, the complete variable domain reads DAGVTQSPTHLIKTRGQQVTLRCSPKSGHDTVSWYQQALGQGPQFIFQYYEEEERQRGNFPDRFSGHQFPNYSSELNVNALLLGDSALYLCASSLFYRTYEQYFGPGTRLTVT.

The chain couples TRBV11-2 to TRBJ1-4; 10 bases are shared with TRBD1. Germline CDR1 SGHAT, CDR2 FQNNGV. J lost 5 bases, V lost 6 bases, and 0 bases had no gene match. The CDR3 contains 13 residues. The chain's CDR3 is CASRGQGNEKLFF. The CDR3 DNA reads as TGTGCCAGCAGGGGACAGGGGAATGAAAAACTGTTTTTT.

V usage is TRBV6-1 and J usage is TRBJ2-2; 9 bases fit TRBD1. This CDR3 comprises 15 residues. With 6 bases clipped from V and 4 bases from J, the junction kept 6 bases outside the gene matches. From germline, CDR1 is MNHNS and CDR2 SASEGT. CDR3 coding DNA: TGTGCCAGCAGGCAGACAGGGGGTGGCACCGGGGAGCTGTTTTTT. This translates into CASRQTGGGTGELFF.